This TCR beta chain was profiled in a study of technical replicates of blood from four donors. Trimming cost V 5 bases and J 4 bases; bases outside gene matches: 7. Germline CDR1 is SGHVS and CDR2 is FQNEAQ. The CDR3 contains 15 residues. TCRdb's copy holds only in-frame clones and misses some; the assay was immunoSEQ multiplex PCR. This sample has about 48,000 clones; 90% to 95% occur once, and the top ten carry roughly 3.9%. Sequences were obtained from PBMCs. The clonotype comes from a human donor in good health. Some clones in this sample may be carry-over from other donors' samples. The chain is built from TRBV7-8 and TRBJ2-2, with TRBD2 matching over 7 bases. CDR3: CASSPWTSGTGELFF. The CDR3 DNA reads TGTGCCAGCAGCCCCTGGACTAGTGGCACCGGGGAGCTGTTTTTT.